The table lists the clone carrying this TCR beta chain with a few counts. Germline V gene data show CDR1 as MNHEY and CDR2 as SMNVEV (reference sequence). The CDR3 extends over 13 amino acids. J lost 5 bases, V lost 2 bases, and 0 bases had no gene match. The record originates from a study of T-cell memory formation after mild COVID-19. Each CDR3 protein is one row after TCRdb ran MiXCR on the 5' RACE reads. The data hold a few hundred thousand distinct CDR3 sequences, with roughly 10% observed a single time. This TCR was sampled from a man between 18 and 29 years old who had mild COVID-19 (a few samples of this study predate the infection). Cell type and time point are not known. Sequencing input: PBMCs or a T cell subset sorted from them (not recorded which). The chain couples TRBV27 to TRBJ2-5; 9 positions match TRBD2. The CDR3 protein is CASSLLAGETQYF. In nucleotides, the CDR3 is TGTGCCAGCAGTTTACTAGCGGGGGAGACCCAGTACTTC.